This T cell receptor (beta chain) is from a study of STAT5B mutations in CD4+ large granular lymphocyte leukemia. Produced via immunoSEQ multiplex PCR; TCRdb's table is partial and in-frame only. Of fewer than 40,000 clones detected, roughly 76% appear once; the ten largest clones hold more than 2%. V was shortened by 2 bases and J by 0 bases, with 12 bases between the two germline ends. CDR3 length equals 16 residues. Germline CDR1 and CDR2: SGHTA and FQGNSA. Specimen: CD4+ T cells from blood buffy coats. The V gene is TRBV7-2, the J gene TRBJ2-3; unclear D gene. The clonotype was recovered from a human donor in good health. The CDR3 nucleotides are TGTGCCAGCAGCTTAAACGGAAGAGGTAGCACAGATACGCAGTATTTT. Its protein is CASSLNGRGSTDTQYF.